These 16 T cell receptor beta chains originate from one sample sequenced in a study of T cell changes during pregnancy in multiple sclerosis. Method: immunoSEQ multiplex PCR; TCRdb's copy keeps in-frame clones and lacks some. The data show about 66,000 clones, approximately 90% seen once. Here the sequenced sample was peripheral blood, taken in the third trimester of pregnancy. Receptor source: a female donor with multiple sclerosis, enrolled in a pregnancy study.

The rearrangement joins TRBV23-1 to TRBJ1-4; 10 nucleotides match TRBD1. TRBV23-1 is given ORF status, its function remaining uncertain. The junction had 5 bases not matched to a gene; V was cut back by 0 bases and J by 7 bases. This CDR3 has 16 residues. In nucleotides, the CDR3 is TGCGCCAGCAGTCAATCGTCGCGGGACAGGGGTGAAAAACTGTTTTTT. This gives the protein CASSQSSRDRGEKLFF.

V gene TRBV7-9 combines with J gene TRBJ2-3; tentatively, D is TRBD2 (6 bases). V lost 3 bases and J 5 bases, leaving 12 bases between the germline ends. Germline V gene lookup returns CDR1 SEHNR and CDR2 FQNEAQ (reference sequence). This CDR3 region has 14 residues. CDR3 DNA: TGTGCCAGCAGCTTGGGGGGAGGAGTAGATACGCAGTATTTT. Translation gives CASSLGGGVDTQYF.

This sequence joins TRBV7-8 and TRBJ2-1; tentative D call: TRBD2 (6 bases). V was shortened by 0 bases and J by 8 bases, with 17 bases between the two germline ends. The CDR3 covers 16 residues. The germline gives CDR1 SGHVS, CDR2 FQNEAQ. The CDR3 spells CASSLARRLVGDEQFF. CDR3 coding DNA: TGTGCCAGCAGCTTAGCGCGCAGACTAGTGGGAGATGAGCAGTTCTTC.

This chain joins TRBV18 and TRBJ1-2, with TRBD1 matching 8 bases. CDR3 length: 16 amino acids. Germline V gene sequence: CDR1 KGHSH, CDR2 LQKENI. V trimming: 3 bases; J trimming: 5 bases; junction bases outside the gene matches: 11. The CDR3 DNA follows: TGTGCCAGCTCACCCACAATGGACAGGGTGCCGTATGGCTACACCTTC. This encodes CASSPTMDRVPYGYTF.

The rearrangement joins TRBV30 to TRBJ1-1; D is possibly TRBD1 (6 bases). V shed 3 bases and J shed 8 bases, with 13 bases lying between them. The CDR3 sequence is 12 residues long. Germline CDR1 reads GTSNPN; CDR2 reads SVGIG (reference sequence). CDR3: CAWSDDRSEAFF. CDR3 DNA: TGTGCCTGGAGCGATGACAGGAGCGAAGCTTTCTTT.

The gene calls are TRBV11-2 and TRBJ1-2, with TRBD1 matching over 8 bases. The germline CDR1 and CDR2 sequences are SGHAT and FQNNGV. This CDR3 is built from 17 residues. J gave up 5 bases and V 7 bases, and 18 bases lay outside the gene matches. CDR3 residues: CASTLNPGQGGGYGYTF. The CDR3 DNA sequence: TGTGCCAGCACCCTAAACCCTGGACAGGGTGGGGGATATGGCTACACCTTC.

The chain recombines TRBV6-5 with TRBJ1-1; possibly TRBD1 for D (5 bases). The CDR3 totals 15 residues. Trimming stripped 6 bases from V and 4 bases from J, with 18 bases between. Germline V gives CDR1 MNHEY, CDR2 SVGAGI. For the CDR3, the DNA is TGTGCCAGCAGCCCGATACGGGGGGGGGTCACTGAAGCTTTCTTT. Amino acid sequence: CASSPIRGGVTEAFF.

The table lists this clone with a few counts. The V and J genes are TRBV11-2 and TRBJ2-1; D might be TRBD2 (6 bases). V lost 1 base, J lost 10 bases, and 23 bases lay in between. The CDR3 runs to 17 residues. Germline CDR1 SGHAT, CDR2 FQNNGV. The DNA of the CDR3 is TGTGCCAGCAGCTTAGCTTTCCGGGAGCGCCAAAAATGGGAGCAGTTCTTC. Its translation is CASSLAFRERQKWEQFF.

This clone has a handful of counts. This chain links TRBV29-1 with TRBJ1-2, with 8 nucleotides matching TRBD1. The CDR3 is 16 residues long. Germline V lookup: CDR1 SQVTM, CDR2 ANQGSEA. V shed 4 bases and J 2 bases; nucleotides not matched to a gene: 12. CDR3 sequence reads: CSVGVKTGTGNYGYTF. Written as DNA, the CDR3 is TGCAGCGTTGGAGTTAAAACCGGGACAGGAAACTATGGCTACACCTTC.

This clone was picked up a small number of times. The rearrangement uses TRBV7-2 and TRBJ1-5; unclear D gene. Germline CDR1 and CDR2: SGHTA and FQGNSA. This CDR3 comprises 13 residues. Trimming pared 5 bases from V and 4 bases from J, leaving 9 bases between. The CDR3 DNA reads TGTGCCAGCAGCCTGTCCCAGAATCAGCCCCAGCATTTT. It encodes CASSLSQNQPQHF. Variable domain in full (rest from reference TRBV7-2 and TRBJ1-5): GAGVSQSPSNKVTEKGKDVELRCDPISGHTALYWYRQSLGQGLEFLIYFQGNSAPDKSGLPSDRFSAERTGGSVSTLTIQRTQQEDSAVYLCASSLSQNQPQHFGDGTRLSIL.

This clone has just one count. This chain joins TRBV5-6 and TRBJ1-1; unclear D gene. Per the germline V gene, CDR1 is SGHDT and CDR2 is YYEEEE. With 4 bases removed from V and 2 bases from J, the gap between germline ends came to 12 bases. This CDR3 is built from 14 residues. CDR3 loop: CASSPPQINTEAFF. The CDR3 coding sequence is TGTGCCAGCAGCCCCCCACAGATAAACACTGAAGCTTTCTTT.

CDR3 amino acids: CASSLDASGRFTDTQYF. CDR3 sequence (DNA): TGTGCCAGCAGCTTAGACGCTAGCGGGAGATTCACAGATACGCAGTATTTT. V gene TRBV7-2 combines with J gene TRBJ2-3; the match to TRBD2 covers 10 bases. CDR1 is SGHTA, CDR2 FQGNSA, per germline. The CDR3 sequence is 17 residues long. Germline trimming cut 1 base from V and 2 bases from J; bases unmatched to any gene: 6.

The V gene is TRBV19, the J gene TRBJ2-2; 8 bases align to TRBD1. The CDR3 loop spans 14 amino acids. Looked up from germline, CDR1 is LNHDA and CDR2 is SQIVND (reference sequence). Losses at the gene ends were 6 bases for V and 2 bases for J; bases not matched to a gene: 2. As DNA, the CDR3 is TGTGCCAGTAGAGGACAGGGCAACACCGGGGAGCTGTTTTTT. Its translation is CASRGQGNTGELFF. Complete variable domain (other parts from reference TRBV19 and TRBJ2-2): DGGITQSPKYLFRKEGQNVTLSCEQNLNHDAMYWYRQDPGQGLRLIYYSQIVNDFQKGDIAEGYSVSREKKESFPLTVTSAQKNPTAFYLCASRGQGNTGELFFGEGSRLTVL.

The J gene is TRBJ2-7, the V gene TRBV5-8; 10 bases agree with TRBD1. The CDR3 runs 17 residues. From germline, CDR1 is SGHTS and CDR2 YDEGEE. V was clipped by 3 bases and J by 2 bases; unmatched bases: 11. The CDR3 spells CASSWHSGTGDTYEQYF. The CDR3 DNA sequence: TGTGCCAGCAGCTGGCACTCCGGGACAGGGGATACCTACGAGCAGTACTTC.

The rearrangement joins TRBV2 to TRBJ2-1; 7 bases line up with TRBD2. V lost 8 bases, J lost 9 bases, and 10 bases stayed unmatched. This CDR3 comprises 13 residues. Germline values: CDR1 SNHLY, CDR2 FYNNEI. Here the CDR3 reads CASWSGAWTEQFF. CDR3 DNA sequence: TGTGCCAGCTGGAGCGGGGCATGGACTGAGCAGTTCTTC.

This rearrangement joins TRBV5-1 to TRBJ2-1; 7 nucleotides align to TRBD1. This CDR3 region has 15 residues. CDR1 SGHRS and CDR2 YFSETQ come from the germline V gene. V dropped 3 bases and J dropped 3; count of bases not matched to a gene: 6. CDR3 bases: TGCGCCAGCAGCTCCGGGACAGCTGACTACAATGAGCAGTTCTTC. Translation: CASSSGTADYNEQFF.